What follows describes a single T cell receptor beta chain. This specimen belongs to a study of blood T cells in healthy people across ages. This CDR3 is 15 amino acids long. V trimming: 4 bases; J trimming: 4 bases; junction bases outside the gene matches: 7. CDR1 is SGHRS, CDR2 YFSETQ, per germline. A second PCR of roughly 7 to 11 cycles used a sample-barcoded 5' primer and a J-beta primer mix. TCRdb re-called the 5' RACE reads through MiXCR, storing one row per CDR3 protein. This sample yields roughly 560,000 distinct CDR3 sequences, of which less than 25% are seen a single time; around 10% belongs to the top ten. These data are also associated with another study on T cells of mothers and their children.

The chain recombines TRBV5-1 with TRBJ2-2; 7 positions match TRBD2. Material: blood. This clonotype was sampled from a boy between 10 and 17 years old in good health. The CDR3 bases are TGCGCCAGCAGCCCCAGCGGGGTTAGCACCGGGGAGCTGTTTTTT. It yields the protein CASSPSGVSTGELFF.